Listed here are 30 T cell receptor beta chains from one sample, sequenced in a study of T cells in Graves' hyperthyroidism and ophthalmopathy. Amplification targeted TCR beta CDR3 regions from RNA transcripts. TCR CDR3 underwent first-round RT-PCR with the HTBI primer set. TCRdb re-derived calls from the multiplex PCR reads in MiXCR, one entry per CDR3 protein. The sample lists roughly 550,000 distinct CDR3 sequences; about 16% were seen once. Sequencing was carried out using blood. These receptors were collected from a woman aged 25 to 45 with Graves' ophthalmopathy.

This clonotype was detected a few times. The rearrangement links TRBV24-1 to TRBJ2-3, with TRBD2 matching 11 bases. In germline, CDR1 is KGHDR, CDR2 SFDVKD. Germline trimming cut 3 bases from V and 6 bases from J; bases unmatched to any gene: 7. This CDR3 contains 16 residues. The CDR3 loop is CATSDLLAGDPDTQYF. The CDR3 DNA reads as TGTGCCACCAGTGATCTACTAGCGGGAGACCCGGATACGCAGTATTTT.

The rearrangement joins TRBV5-1 to TRBJ2-7; no clear D. Between the trimmed V and J ends, which lost 0 bases and 1 base, there was a span of 14 bases. The CDR3 extends over 16 amino acids. Germline CDR1 is SGHRS and CDR2 is YFSETQ. Here the CDR3 reads CASSLALTNGSYEQYF. The DNA of the CDR3 is TGCGCCAGCAGCTTGGCCCTAACCAATGGGTCCTACGAGCAGTACTTC.

The chain combines TRBV6-1 with TRBJ1-5; 7 bases are shared with TRBD1. Germline CDR1 and CDR2: MNHNS and SASEGT. Unmatched junction bases numbered 17, after V lost 6 bases and J lost 3 bases. The CDR3 spans 18 residues. CDR3 coding DNA: TGTGCCAGCAGCAAGACAGGGCGGGGAGTGGGACTCAATCAGCCCCAGCATTTT. Translation gives CASSKTGRGVGLNQPQHF.

V and J are TRBV29-1 and TRBJ1-1; D may be TRBD1 (5 bases). Per the germline V gene, CDR1 is SQVTM and CDR2 is ANQGSEA. This CDR3 has 14 amino acids. Trimming took 6 bases from V and 5 from J, leaving 19 bases between them. The CDR3: CSVGSGGRGTEAFF. The DNA of the CDR3 is TGCAGCGTGGGCTCGGGGGGTCGAGGGACTGAAGCTTTCTTT.

This clonotype was seen more than once but under ten times. The chain carries TRBV10-1 and TRBJ2-5; D is possibly TRBD2 (6 bases). Germline loops: CDR1 WNHNN, CDR2 SYGVQD (reference sequence). The length of the CDR3 is 13 residues. Trimming took 4 bases from V and 2 from J, leaving 8 bases between them. The CDR3 nucleotides are TGCGCCAGCAGTGTGGAGGGACAAGAGACCCAGTACTTC. Its protein product is CASSVEGQETQYF.

This clonotype has a count of ten or more. This chain connects TRBV20-1 to TRBJ1-1; a weak D match, TRBD1 (5 bases). Germline CDR1 is DFQATT and CDR2 is SNEGSKA (reference sequence). The CDR3 length is 13 residues. The V and J ends lost 2 bases and 6 bases respectively, with 13 bases between them. The CDR3 DNA reads as TGCAGTGCTAGAAGGGGACGGGCTCCTGAAGCTTTCTTT. This encodes CSARRGRAPEAFF.

This clonotype was observed many times. The V and J genes are TRBV29-1 and TRBJ2-7; 7 bases agree with TRBD1. The CDR3 is 12 amino acids. CDR1 is SQVTM, CDR2 ANQGSEA, per germline. V trimming: 5 bases; J trimming: 2 bases; junction bases outside the gene matches: 3. As DNA, the CDR3 is TGCAGCGTTCTCCAGGGGGCCTACGAGCAGTACTTC. It codes for CSVLQGAYEQYF.

Comments on this clonotype: This may come from a read error, since a much larger clone is one base off. The CDR3 DNA reads as TGCAGTGTGAAGGGGGACAGGGCCAGTGAAAAACTGTTTTTT. Translation gives CSVKGDRASEKLFF. The rearrangement links TRBV20-1 to TRBJ1-4, with TRBD1 matching 9 bases. J was trimmed by 7 bases and V by 7 bases; bases with no gene match: 10. CDR1 is DFQATT and CDR2 is SNEGSKA in the germline V gene (reference sequence). The CDR3 length is 14 residues.

This clonotype was seen a handful of times. The V gene is TRBV5-5, the J gene TRBJ2-7; possibly TRBD1 for D (6 bases). The CDR3 is 15 residues long. CDR1 and CDR2 (germline): SGHKS, YYEKEE (reference sequence). V was cut by 2 bases and J by 1 base, with 13 bases left in between. The CDR3 here is CASSLGDTVSYEQYF. In nucleotides, the CDR3 is TGTGCCAGCAGCTTAGGGGACACCGTGTCCTACGAGCAGTACTTC.

This clonotype came up a few times. The chain has TRBV7-2 and TRBJ2-2; 14 bases match TRBD2. CDR1 is SGHTA, CDR2 FQGNSA, per germline. The V segment lost 4 bases and the J segment 13 bases; nucleotides outside the gene matches: 8. The CDR3 spans 15 residues. This CDR3 is CASSSSSGLAGGLFF. DNA of the CDR3: TGTGCCAGCAGCTCCTCTTCTGGACTAGCGGGAGGGCTGTTTTTT.

This clonotype was seen many times. The chain combines TRBV15 with TRBJ2-7, with 9 bases lining up with TRBD1. Germline V gene data show CDR1 as LNHNV and CDR2 as YYDKDF (reference sequence). The CDR3 has 14 residues. The trim removed 6 bases at V and 4 bases at J, leaving 7 bases unmatched. The DNA of the CDR3 is TGTGCCACCAGGGTGGACAGGGGCCAATACGAGCAGTACTTC. Encoded protein: CATRVDRGQYEQYF.

The table lists this clonotype with many counts. The rearrangement joins TRBV28 to TRBJ2-1; no clear D. This CDR3 contains 14 residues. Trimming left V 2 bases short and J 8 bases short, with 13 bases between. Germline CDR1 MDHEN, CDR2 SYDVKM. CDR3 DNA sequence: TGTGCCAGCAGTTTAAAGCTGGGCGGCTATGAGCAGTTCTTC. This gives the protein CASSLKLGGYEQFF.

This clonotype was recorded a few times. The chain employs TRBV5-6 and TRBJ2-1; D may be TRBD1 or TRBD2 (6 bases each). The germline CDR1 and CDR2 sequences are SGHDT and YYEEEE. Trimming shortened V by 1 base and J by 4 bases, and 15 bases separated the two germline ends. The CDR3 totals 16 residues. As DNA, the CDR3 is TGTGCCAGCAGCTTGCATGGGGGGCCGATTTACAATGAGCAGTTCTTC. This codes for CASSLHGGPIYNEQFF.

This clonotype was seen a few times. The chain is built from TRBV5-4 and TRBJ2-7, with 8 bases aligning to TRBD1. The V gene's germline CDR1 is SGHNT and CDR2 YYREEE (reference sequence). The V segment lost 4 bases and the J segment 7 bases; nucleotides outside the gene matches: 7. The CDR3 is 13 residues long. CDR3 residues: CASSGNRGDEQYF. The CDR3 DNA is TGTGCCAGCAGCGGAAACAGGGGGGATGAGCAGTACTTC.

Points on this clonotype: The CDR3 end shows no conserved phenylalanine or tryptophan, and so a read error is likely. The CDR3 loop reads CSAREASTDTQYL. CDR3 sequence (DNA): TGCAGTGCTAGAGAAGCTAGCACAGATACGCAGTATTTA. The chain employs TRBV20-1 and TRBJ2-3; D is undetermined. This CDR3 contains 13 residues. The ends were cut back, 0 bases at V and 0 bases at J, with 4 bases in the middle. From germline, CDR1 is DFQATT and CDR2 SNEGSKA (reference sequence).

This clonotype was observed at least ten times. This chain links TRBV7-6 with TRBJ1-1; the D gene is possibly TRBD1 (5 bases). Germline lookup yields CDR1 SGHVS and CDR2 FNYEAQ. Trimming removed 1 base from V and 0 bases from J, with 9 bases in between. This CDR3 spans 15 amino acids. CDR3: CASSLGQPLNTEAFF. Written as DNA, the CDR3 is TGTGCCAGCAGCTTAGGACAGCCTTTGAACACTGAAGCTTTCTTT.

This clonotype was seen ten or more times. For the CDR3, the DNA is TGCAGTGCTAGAGACCCGCTAGCACGCGTTGGGAATGAGCAGTTCTTC. Translation: CSARDPLARVGNEQFF. The V and J genes are TRBV20-1 and TRBJ2-1, with D possibly being TRBD2 (5 bases). This CDR3 comprises 16 residues. The V gene's germline CDR1 is DFQATT and CDR2 SNEGSKA (reference sequence). Trimming cost V 0 bases and J 7 bases, with 19 bases left between them.

This clonotype was detected ten times or more. The V gene is TRBV5-1, the J gene TRBJ1-4; TRBD1 matches 11 bases. From germline, CDR1 is SGHRS and CDR2 YFSETQ. The ends lost 3 bases at V and 4 bases at J; junction bases unmatched: 5. The CDR3 consists of 16 residues. The CDR3 reads CASSWTGGLINEKLFF. CDR3 sequence (DNA): TGCGCCAGCAGCTGGACAGGGGGCCTCATTAATGAAAAACTGTTTTTT.

This rearrangement joins TRBV20-1 to TRBJ2-5, with TRBD1 matching 8 bases. The CDR3 runs to 13 residues. J lost 4 bases, V lost 4 bases, and 5 bases had no gene match. CDR1 is DFQATT, CDR2 SNEGSKA, per germline (reference sequence). The CDR3 spells CSAIGQGLETQYF. In DNA, the CDR3 is TGCAGTGCTATAGGACAGGGCTTAGAGACCCAGTACTTC.

At least ten counts were recorded for this clonotype. The chain recombines TRBV2 with TRBJ1-6; the match to TRBD1 covers 10 bases. Germline lookup yields CDR1 SNHLY and CDR2 FYNNEI. V trimming: 10 bases; J trimming: 8 bases; junction bases outside the gene matches: 11. CDR3 length equals 15 residues. In nucleotides, the CDR3 is TGTGCCATCCCTCGGACAGGGGGACTGGATTCACCCCTCCACTTT. Protein sequence: CAIPRTGGLDSPLHF. Complete variable domain (other parts from reference TRBV2 and TRBJ1-6): EPEVTQTPSHQVTQMGQEVILRCVPISNHLYFYWYRQILGQKVEFLVSFYNNEISEKSEIFDDQFSVERPDGSNFTLKIRSTKLEDSAMYFCAIPRTGGLDSPLHFGNGTRLTVT.

In this sample, this clonotype turned up a few times. The chain recombines TRBV7-2 with TRBJ2-1; no definite D call. Trimming shortened V by 6 bases and J by 8 bases, and 14 bases separated the two germline ends. The CDR3 sequence is 13 residues long. Germline V lookup: CDR1 SGHTA, CDR2 FQGNSA. The chain's CDR3 is CASRLVVADEQFF. Here the CDR3 DNA reads TGTGCCAGCAGGCTAGTTGTGGCCGATGAGCAGTTCTTC.

The V gene is TRBV18, the J gene TRBJ2-7; 9 nucleotides align to TRBD1. CDR1 and CDR2 (germline): KGHSH, LQKENI. V lost 3 bases, J lost 6 bases, and 3 bases stayed unmatched. This CDR3 is built from 13 residues. DNA of the CDR3: TGTGCCAGCTCACCCCCGGGACAGGGCGAGCAGTACTTC. Its protein is CASSPPGQGEQYF.

The chain links TRBV20-1 to TRBJ1-4; perhaps TRBD1 as D (5 bases). Germline CDR1 is DFQATT and CDR2 is SNEGSKA (reference sequence). There are 16 residues in the CDR3. Deletions cut 3 bases from V and 8 bases from J, with 22 bases between. The CDR3 DNA reads as TGCAGTGCTAGCGGTGAGGACACCAAAAGATACGAAAAACTGTTTTTT. As protein: CSASGEDTKRYEKLFF.

This clonotype has a handful of counts. Here the CDR3 omits its conserved ending phenylalanine or tryptophan, so a read error is the likely source. V is TRBV7-9 and J is TRBJ2-7, with 12 bases aligning to TRBD2. Per the germline V gene, CDR1 is SEHNR and CDR2 is FQNEAQ (reference sequence). The trim removed 5 bases at V and 5 bases at J, leaving 7 bases unmatched. This CDR3 is 15 amino acids long. The CDR3 loop reads CASSPQLAGGHEQYL. DNA of the CDR3: TGTGCCAGCAGCCCCCAACTAGCGGGAGGCCACGAGCAGTACCTC.

This clonotype came up many times. The V call is TRBV27, the J call TRBJ1-5, with D unclear. Germline V gene lookup returns CDR1 MNHEY and CDR2 SMNVEV (reference sequence). V dropped 3 bases and J dropped 6 bases, with 15 bases sitting between them. CDR3 length equals 15 residues. CDR3 DNA: TGTGCCAGCAGTTTGTTAAGCCCGGAAGGTCAGCCCCAGCATTTT. Protein sequence: CASSLLSPEGQPQHF.

There are many counts of this clonotype. The chain recombines TRBV20-1 with TRBJ2-5, with 7 positions matching TRBD1. Germline CDR1 and CDR2: DFQATT and SNEGSKA (reference sequence). V shed 2 bases, J shed 2 bases, and the junction held 5 bases outside the gene matches. CDR3 size: 14 residues. The CDR3 reads CSARQGVIQETQYF. In nucleotides, the CDR3 is TGCAGTGCTAGACAGGGGGTGATTCAAGAGACCCAGTACTTC.

This clonotype was observed many times. The chain recombines TRBV11-2 with TRBJ2-7; D may be TRBD2 (5 bases). The CDR3 extends over 13 amino acids. The V gene lost 0 bases and the J gene lost 6 bases, with 9 bases spanning the gap. Germline CDR1 SGHAT, CDR2 FQNNGV. The CDR3 sequence: CASSLEAAGEQYF. The CDR3 bases are TGTGCCAGCAGCTTAGAAGCGGCAGGCGAGCAGTACTTC. The full variable domain, its missing parts supplied by reference TRBV11-2 and TRBJ2-7, is EAGVAQSPRYKIIEKRQSVAFWCNPISGHATLYWYQQILGQGPKLLIQFQNNGVVDDSQLPKDRFSAERLKGVDSTLKIQPAKLEDSAVYLCASSLEAAGEQYFGPGTRLTVT.

The chain is built from TRBV20-1 and TRBJ1-6; perhaps TRBD1 as D (5 bases). The germline CDR1 and CDR2 sequences are DFQATT and SNEGSKA (reference sequence). The V end lost 7 bases, the J end lost 10 bases, and 14 bases lay between the germline ends. The CDR3 loop spans 12 amino acids. The CDR3 nucleotides are TGCAGTGGGAGGGGCGATGGCTCACCCCTCCACTTT. This gives the protein CSGRGDGSPLHF.

Concerning this clonotype itself: A much larger clone sits a single nucleotide away, making a read error possible. The gene calls are TRBV28 and TRBJ2-7, with 10 bases lining up with TRBD2. V shed 8 bases and J 4 bases; nucleotides not matched to a gene: 8. From germline, CDR1 is MDHEN and CDR2 SYDVKM. The CDR3 has 14 amino acids. The CDR3, as DNA: TGTGCCAGCGGGACTAGCGCCCCGACATACGAGCAGTACTTC. This gives the protein CASGTSAPTYEQYF.

This clonotype appeared many times. V usage is TRBV28 and J usage is TRBJ2-7; D is perhaps TRBD1 (6 bases). The CDR3 covers 17 residues. The germline gives CDR1 MDHEN, CDR2 SYDVKM. V gave up 6 bases and J gave up 3 bases, with 24 bases separating them. CDR3 residues: CASSHRTDGSGFYEQYF. CDR3 DNA: TGTGCCAGCAGCCACAGGACAGACGGGTCGGGTTTCTACGAGCAGTACTTC.